The rows below give T cell receptor beta chains drawn from one sample of a study of T cell changes during pregnancy in multiple sclerosis. Using immunoSEQ multiplex PCR, the repertoire was profiled, and TCRdb retains in-frame clones only, with some absent. The sample includes about 40,000 clones, 85% to 95% of them seen just once. The sequenced sample was CD4+ T cells from peripheral blood mononuclear cells, obtained before pregnancy. These receptors were taken from a female donor with multiple sclerosis, enrolled in a pregnancy study. CDR3s leave out the opening cysteine and the closing phenylalanine or tryptophan. The order of the fields is V gene, J gene, CDR3 protein.

TRBV30	TRBJ2-7	AWSVPLGQNYEQY
TRBV5-1	TRBJ2-5	ASSLAGGGQETQY
TRBV6-6	TRBJ2-7	ASSHSGTGPYEQY
TRBV19	TRBJ1-5	ASSIRPGGNSNQPQH
TRBV7-2	TRBJ2-7	ASSPPGQGSYEQY
TRBV5-4	TRBJ2-3	ASSLTSTDTQY
TRBV5-1	TRBJ2-7	ASSRDIAYEQY
TRBV19	TRBJ1-5	ASSIGRYSNQPQH
TRBV21-1	TRBJ2-6	ASRQGWANVLT
TRBV5-1	TRBJ2-3	ASSLAGDTQY
TRBV18	TRBJ1-1	ASSPRTGQTEAF
TRBV4-2	TRBJ1-6	ASSQEGLTGSYNSPLH
TRBV19	TRBJ2-1	ASSPRVLGQNEQF
TRBV5-4	TRBJ2-7	ASSLVSGSTYEQY
TRBV5-1	TRBJ2-2	ASSLVVRRADTGELF
TRBV18	TRBJ2-7	ASSPPGGYITYEQY
TRBV28	TRBJ2-7	ATLEGAGSWEQY
TRBV18	TRBJ2-1	ASLALSAAYNEQF
TRBV6-6	TRBJ2-1	ASSRTRLDPNEQF
TRBV28	TRBJ2-4	ASSSARLQY
TRBV14	TRBJ2-1	ASSQGRQYEQF
TRBV7-7	TRBJ2-3	ASSLDLLGTDTQY
TRBV5-4	TRBJ2-1	ASSLSEREGRNEQF
TRBV5-1	TRBJ2-5	ASSLGGSEGQETQY
TRBV23-1	TRBJ2-1	ASSHPALRDPESYNEQF
TRBV7-3	TRBJ1-1	ASSLIGRTEAF
TRBV6-5	TRBJ2-5	ASSPGDGETQY
TRBV11-2	TRBJ2-7	ASSPDRLAYEQY
TRBV2	TRBJ2-1	ASSEARTVGEQF
TRBV19	TRBJ1-5	ASSRGGTPSNQPQH
TRBV7-6	TRBJ2-1	ASSFPRSGRANEQF
TRBV5-6	TRBJ2-6	ASIRSGANVLT
TRBV29-1	TRBJ1-2	SVSTGPYDGYT
TRBV9	TRBJ2-1	ASSVAAGAGNEQF
TRBV6-5	TRBJ1-1	ASRPTGGKTEAF
TRBV19	TRBJ1-5	ASSISRGSNQPQH
TRBV4-2	TRBJ2-1	ASSQDGLAGNEQF
TRBV29-1	TRBJ2-1	SVDIRGSSYNEQF
TRBV28	TRBJ1-2	ASSAPPGYGYT
TRBV2	TRBJ2-5	ASFLARETQY
TRBV11-2	TRBJ1-1	ASSPAGGITEAF
TRBV5-1	TRBJ2-2	ASSFRTGATGELF
TRBV4-1	TRBJ2-5	ASSQVFASGRGKETQY